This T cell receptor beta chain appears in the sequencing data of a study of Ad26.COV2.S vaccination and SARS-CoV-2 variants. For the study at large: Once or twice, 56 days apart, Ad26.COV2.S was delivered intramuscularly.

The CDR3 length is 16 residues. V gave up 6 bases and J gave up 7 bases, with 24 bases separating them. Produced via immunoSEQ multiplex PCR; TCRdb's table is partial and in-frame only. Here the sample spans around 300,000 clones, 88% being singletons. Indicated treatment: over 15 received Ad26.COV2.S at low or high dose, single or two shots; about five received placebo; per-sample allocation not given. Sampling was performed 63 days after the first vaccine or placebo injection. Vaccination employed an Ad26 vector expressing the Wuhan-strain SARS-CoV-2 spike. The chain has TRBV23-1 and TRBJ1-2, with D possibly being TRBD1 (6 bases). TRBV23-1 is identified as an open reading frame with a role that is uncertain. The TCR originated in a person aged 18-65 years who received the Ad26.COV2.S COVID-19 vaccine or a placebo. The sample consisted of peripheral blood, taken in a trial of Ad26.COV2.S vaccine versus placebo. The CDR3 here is CASSPGGGTRVGGYTF. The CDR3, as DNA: TGCGCCAGCAGCCCCGGAGGGGGAACCCGGGTTGGTGGCTACACCTTC.